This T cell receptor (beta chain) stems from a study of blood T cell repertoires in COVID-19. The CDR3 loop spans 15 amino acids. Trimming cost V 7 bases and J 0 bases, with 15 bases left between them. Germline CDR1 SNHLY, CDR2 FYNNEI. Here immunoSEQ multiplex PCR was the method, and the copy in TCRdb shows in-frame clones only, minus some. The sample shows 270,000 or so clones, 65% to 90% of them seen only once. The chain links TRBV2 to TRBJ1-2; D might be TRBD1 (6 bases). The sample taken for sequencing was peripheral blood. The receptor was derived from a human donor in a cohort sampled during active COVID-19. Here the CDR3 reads CASTRTVTPNYGYTF. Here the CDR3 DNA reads TGTGCCAGCACTAGGACAGTAACTCCTAACTATGGCTACACCTTC.